Below, 14 T cell receptor beta chains from the same sample are listed, as sequenced in a study of blood T cell repertoires in COVID-19. Data came from immunoSEQ multiplex PCR; TCRdb stores just in-frame clones and leaves some out. Counted here are about 270,000 clones, 85% to 90% occurring once; the ten biggest clones make up about a sixth. The sample consisted of PBMCs or T cells enriched from blood (not recorded which). These TCRs come from a man aged 18 to 30 who had recovered from COVID-19.

V usage is TRBV18 and J usage is TRBJ2-7; D is unresolved. CDR1 KGHSH and CDR2 LQKENI come from the germline V gene. V lost 2 bases, J lost 2 bases, and 13 bases lay in between. CDR3 length: 15 residues. CDR3 amino acids: CASSPSSSGTYEQYF. The CDR3 DNA is TGTGCCAGCTCACCATCTTCCTCAGGTACCTACGAGCAGTACTTC.

The genes are TRBV10-3 and TRBJ2-5; 8 bases fit TRBD1. The CDR3 runs 13 residues. The V segment lost 4 bases and the J segment 3 bases; nucleotides outside the gene matches: 1. From germline, CDR1 is ENHRY and CDR2 SYGVKD. CDR3 region: CAISGGQEETQYF. The CDR3 nucleotides read TGTGCCATCAGTGGGGGACAGGAAGAGACCCAGTACTTC.

V and J are TRBV4-1 and TRBJ2-1, with 13 bases fitting TRBD2. V lost 5 bases to trimming and J lost 7 bases; unmatched junction nucleotides: 5. CDR1 and CDR2 (germline): MGHRA, YSYEKL. This CDR3 is 15 amino acids long. CDR3 amino acids: CASSKGLAGANEQFF. In DNA form, the CDR3 reads TGCGCCAGCAGCAAAGGACTAGCGGGAGCTAATGAGCAGTTCTTC.

The rearrangement joins TRBV18 to TRBJ2-7; D might be TRBD1 (6 bases). Per the germline V gene, CDR1 is KGHSH and CDR2 is LQKENI. This CDR3 is built from 13 residues. Trimming left V 3 bases short and J 3 bases short, with 9 bases between. The CDR3 DNA sequence: TGTGCCAGCTCACCGGGGGCGGACTACGAGCAGTACTTC. It specifies CASSPGADYEQYF.

This clone was picked up a small number of times. The V gene is TRBV28, the J gene TRBJ1-3, with TRBD1 matching 7 bases. Per the germline V gene, CDR1 is MDHEN and CDR2 is SYDVKM. Trimming removed 1 base from V and 3 bases from J; junction bases left unmatched: 3. The CDR3 loop spans 15 amino acids. The CDR3 here is CASSLSQGLGNTIYF. In DNA, the CDR3 is TGTGCCAGCAGTTTATCACAGGGGCTTGGAAACACCATATATTTT. Based on the CDR3 plus reference TRBV28 and TRBJ1-3, the full variable domain is DVKVTQSSRYLVKRTGEKVFLECVQDMDHENMFWYRQDPGLGLRLIYFSYDVKMKEKGDIPEGYSVSREKKERFSLILESASTNQTSMYLCASSLSQGLGNTIYFGEGSWLTVV.

V usage is TRBV7-8 and J usage is TRBJ1-5; maybe TRBD1 (6 bases). The CDR3 is 18 amino acids. V was trimmed by 0 bases and J by 0 bases, leaving 15 bases between them. The germline V gene has CDR1 SGHVS and CDR2 FQNEAQ. CDR3 in amino acids: CASSLAVGGSYSNQPQHF. CDR3 DNA: TGTGCCAGCAGCTTAGCTGTAGGGGGTAGTTATAGCAATCAGCCCCAGCATTTT. The full variable domain, completed using reference TRBV7-8 and TRBJ1-5, is GAGVSQSPRYKVAKRGQDVALRCDPISGHVSLFWYQQALGQGPEFLTYFQNEAQLDKSGLPSDRFFAERPEGSVSTLKIQRTQQEDSAVYLCASSLAVGGSYSNQPQHFGDGTRLSIL.

This clone was seen once. The CDR3 region is CASSFTSAGLGNTIYF. The CDR3, as DNA: TGCGCCAGCAGCTTCACGTCGGCAGGGCTAGGAAACACCATATATTTT. The J gene is TRBJ1-3, the V gene TRBV5-1; D is perhaps TRBD1 (5 bases). There are 16 residues in the CDR3. Trimming removed 2 bases from V and 4 bases from J, with 16 bases in between. Per germline, CDR1 SGHRS and CDR2 YFSETQ.

The CDR3 DNA is TGTGCCAGCGGTGTAAAGGGGGGGCGGTACAATGAGCAGTTCTTC. It codes for CASGVKGGRYNEQFF. The rearrangement uses TRBV7-2 and TRBJ2-1; D may be TRBD2 (7 bases). The V gene lost 8 bases and the J gene lost 4 bases, with 18 bases spanning the gap. The germline gives CDR1 SGHTA, CDR2 FQGNSA. This CDR3 has 15 amino acids.

This clone was counted a single time. A junction boundary mismatches the germline segment, possibly from a read error. The chain employs TRBV7-2 and TRBJ2-7; TRBD2 matches 16 bases. CDR3 length: 13 amino acids. CDR1 is SGHTA, CDR2 FQGNSA, per germline. CDR3 sequence reads: CASSPGTSGRGNF. The CDR3 nucleotides read TGTGCCAGCAGCCCCGGGACTAGCGGGAGGGGGAACTTC.

This clone was seen only once. The V gene is TRBV11-3, the J gene TRBJ1-1; D is unclear. Germline-derived CDR1 and CDR2 are SGHNT and YENEEA. Trimming took off 5 bases at V and 4 bases at J, with 20 bases between the two ends. CDR3 length: 16 residues. For the CDR3, the DNA is TGTGCCAGCAGCCCACGGACTAAAGGGCGAGGCACTGAAGCTTTCTTT. Encoded protein: CASSPRTKGRGTEAFF.

The chain recombines TRBV7-6 with TRBJ2-3; 10 bases agree with TRBD2. Germline V gene data show CDR1 as SGHVS and CDR2 as FNYEAQ. The CDR3 has 16 residues. Trimming removed 4 bases from V and 0 bases from J; junction bases left unmatched: 4. The CDR3 reads CASSWTSGYSTDTQYF. In DNA form, the CDR3 reads TGTGCCAGCAGCTGGACTAGCGGCTATAGCACAGATACGCAGTATTTT.

The chain carries TRBV6-5 and TRBJ1-2; 7 bases fit TRBD1. Germline CDR1 is MNHEY and CDR2 is SVGAGI. The CDR3 contains 14 residues. Germline trimming cut 5 bases from V and 4 bases from J; bases unmatched to any gene: 7. For the CDR3, the DNA is TGTGCCAGCAGTCGAGACAGGGTCCGCTATGGCTACACCTTC. Translation: CASSRDRVRYGYTF.

DNA of the CDR3: TGTGCCAGCAGCTTTTCCGGGACAAATTCACCCCTCCACTTT. Residues: CASSFSGTNSPLHF. The chain joins TRBV5-4 to TRBJ1-6, with D possibly being TRBD1 (6 bases). With 2 bases removed from V and 7 bases from J, the gap between germline ends came to 10 bases. The CDR3 covers 14 residues. Germline V gene lookup returns CDR1 SGHNT and CDR2 YYREEE (reference sequence).

The gene calls are TRBV7-9 and TRBJ1-1; D ambiguous. The CDR3 totals 16 residues. Germline V gene sequence: CDR1 SEHNR, CDR2 FQNEAQ (reference sequence). Trimming cost V 2 bases and J 1 base, with 14 bases left between them. CDR3 amino acids: CASSLHSLIGNTEAFF. CDR3 nucleotides: TGTGCCAGCAGCTTACACAGTCTAATTGGGAACACTGAAGCTTTCTTT.